Below, one TCR beta chain is given with its context. Its antigen is unidentified. A read error may explain this, as a much larger clone is one base away. The sample is drawn from a study of read filtering for tumor transcriptome and immune sequencing. On the study more broadly: Under ten patients were R-ISS I, some 16 were R-ISS II, 6 or 7 were R-ISS III.

Findings of the study overall: Dropping single-read clonotypes raised IR-seq and RNA-seq shared-clonotype correlation.

The junction had 16 bases not matched to a gene; V was cut back by 7 bases and J by 9 bases. Germline CDR1 reads SQVTM; CDR2 reads ANQGSEA. The CDR3 contains 16 residues. From roughly 390 ng of RNA, a library with molecular barcoded alpha/delta and beta/gamma adaptors was made. Each CDR3 protein gets one entry after TCRdb re-called the reads with MiXCR. The sample lists 100,000 to 150,000 distinct CDR3 sequences, roughly 13% occurring once. This sequence was found in a donor older than 35 with multiple myeloma. Input material: a population of CD138-negative cells sorted from bone marrow. The rearrangement uses TRBV29-1 and TRBJ2-1; 12 bases fit TRBD2. Here the CDR3 reads CSGTTQLAGGGGEQFF. CDR3 nucleotide sequence: TGCAGCGGGACAACCCAACTAGCGGGAGGCGGGGGTGAGCAGTTCTTC.